These T cell receptor beta chains were read from a single sample in a study of blood T cell repertoires in COVID-19. Profiled with immunoSEQ multiplex PCR; TCRdb holds only in-frame clones, not every one. Among 65,000 to 80,000 clones listed, approximately 78% were seen once. The specimen was peripheral blood. Receptor source: a human donor in a cohort sampled during active COVID-19. Both conserved end residues are part of each CDR3. A D gene is named only where the DNA matches it firmly. Some rows have no size entry. The others give once, few or many, or a class for an expanded clone.

>.|TRBV6-2/TRBV6-3|.|TRBJ2-5
TGTGCCAGCAGTTACTCCGGCGGAGAGACCCAGTACTTC
CASSYSGGETQYF
>.|TRBV7-2|.|TRBJ2-7
TGTGCCAGCAGCTTAGAACCAGGGAATTTGTACGAGCAGTACTTC
CASSLEPGNLYEQYF
>.|TRBV7-9|few|TRBJ1-1
TGTGCCAGCAGCCAGACAGCAAACACTGAAGCTTTCTTT
CASSQTANTEAFF
>.|TRBV9|.|TRBJ2-5
TGTGCCAGCAGCTCCACCTCGGGGTGGGGAGCGGGTAGCCAAGAGACCCAGTACTTC
CASSSTSGWGAGSQETQYF
>TRBD2|TRBV5-8|.|TRBJ2-6
TGTGCCAGCAGCTGGGGGGGTATAAGGTCCGGGGCCAACGTCCTGACTTTC
CASSWGGIRSGANVLTF
>TRBD1|TRBV18|once|TRBJ2-2
TGTGCCAGCTCACCGGGGACAGGGAAGACCGGGGAGCTGTTTTTT
CASSPGTGKTGELFF
>.|TRBV30|.|TRBJ2-5
TGTGCATCCCCGCTCGGAGCGGAGACCCAGTACTTC
CASPLGAETQYF
>.|TRBV27|few|TRBJ1-2
TGTGCCAGCAGTTTTATTGGGGACGACAGGTCCTCCTATGGCTACACCTTC
CASSFIGDDRSSYGYTF
>.|TRBV5-1|.|TRBJ2-1
TGCGCCAGCAGGCCGAGGACAGACAATGAGCAGTTCTTC
CASRPRTDNEQFF
>.|TRBV20-1|few|TRBJ2-7
TGCAGTGCTAGTGGGTCCGGTTACGAGCAGTACTTC
CSASGSGYEQYF
>TRBD1|TRBV6-6|.|TRBJ2-1
TGTGCCAGCAGACTGGACAGGGGGGTCAATGAGCAGTTCTTC
CASRLDRGVNEQFF
>.|TRBV28|.|TRBJ1-2
TGTGCCAGCAGTTTATTTGGGTTAGCCCTCAACTATGGCTACACCTTC
CASSLFGLALNYGYTF
>.|TRBV2|.|TRBJ2-6
TGTGCCAGCAGCACTGACAGGAGAGGAGGGGCCAACGTCCTGACTTTC
CASSTDRRGGANVLTF
>TRBD1|TRBV29-1|.|TRBJ1-2
TGCAGCGTTGGCACCCGAGACAGGGTAGGGCGAGGCTACACCTTC
CSVGTRDRVGRGYTF
>.|TRBV12-3/TRBV12-4|.|TRBJ2-7
TGTGCCAGCAGCCCCGCAGGGGTCTACGAGCAGTACTTC
CASSPAGVYEQYF
>.|TRBV11-2|few|TRBJ2-1
TGTGCCAGCAGCTCTCGTGGGGGCGGGGGATCCTACAATGAGCAGTTCTTC
CASSSRGGGGSYNEQFF
>TRBD1|TRBV2|.|TRBJ2-3
TGTGCCAGCAGACAACAGGGGGCGGCAGATACGCAGTATTTT
CASRQQGAADTQYF
>.|TRBV18|.|TRBJ1-4
TGTGCCAGCTCACCTCTGGACAGCGCAACTAATGAAAAACTGTTTTTT
CASSPLDSATNEKLFF
>.|TRBV28|.|TRBJ2-7
TGTGCCAGCAGTCCAGGACTAAACTACGAGCAGTACTTC
CASSPGLNYEQYF
>.|TRBV18|.|TRBJ1-6
TGTGCCAGCTCACCACAGGAAGCGGGTAATTCACCCCTCCACTTT
CASSPQEAGNSPLHF
>TRBD1|TRBV3-1/TRBV3-2|.|TRBJ1-1
TGTGCCAGCATTCATAAGGACAGGGGTGAAGCTTTCTTT
CASIHKDRGEAFF
>TRBD1|TRBV7-9|.|TRBJ2-7
TGTGCCAGCAGCCCGTACGGGGGAGGACAGGGTCGCTACGAGCAGTACTTC
CASSPYGGGQGRYEQYF
>.|TRBV11-2|.|TRBJ1-2
TGTGCCAGCAGCTTAGGTGTGCAGGGAATACGCGGTGGCTACACCTTC
CASSLGVQGIRGGYTF
>.|TRBV7-9|few|TRBJ1-2
TGTGCCAGCAGCTCCGGATCCTTCGGGGGCTACACCTTC
CASSSGSFGGYTF
>TRBD1|TRBV6-6|.|TRBJ1-2
TGTGCCAGCAGTCAAACAACAGGGGGATCGGGCTACACCTTC
CASSQTTGGSGYTF
>TRBD1|TRBV24-1|.|TRBJ1-4
TGTGCCACCAGTGACCGACAGGGTTCTAATGAAAAACTGTTTTTT
CATSDRQGSNEKLFF
>.|TRBV27|many|TRBJ1-2
TGTGCCAGCAGTTCGATAACCCTCAGGGGAAACTATGGCTACACCTTC
CASSSITLRGNYGYTF
>TRBD1|TRBV6-6|.|TRBJ1-2
TGTGCCAGCAGTACCCAGGACAGGGCCTATGGCTACACCTTC
CASSTQDRAYGYTF